One sample yielded the 22 T cell receptor beta chains listed below, sequenced in a study of Ad26.COV2.S vaccination and SARS-CoV-2 variants. Treatment meaning: 15 to 20 received Ad26.COV2.S at low or high dose, single or two shots; 5 received placebo; per-sample allocation not given. Samples were taken on day 63 after the first vaccine or placebo injection. The assay was immunoSEQ multiplex PCR, and TCRdb's table has in-frame clones only and misses some. This repertoire shows roughly 420,000 clones, about 91% found once; its top ten account for over 2%. Sequenced here: peripheral blood, sampled in a trial of Ad26.COV2.S vaccine versus placebo. These receptors were obtained from a person aged 18-60 years who received the Ad26.COV2.S COVID-19 vaccine or a placebo.

The chain employs TRBV9 and TRBJ1-2; D may be TRBD1 (5 bases). The CDR3 runs to 16 residues. V lost 0 bases and J 5 bases, leaving 17 bases between the germline ends. Germline V lookup: CDR1 SGDLS, CDR2 YYNGEE. The chain's CDR3 is CASSVVPEGENYGYTF. The CDR3 nucleotides are TGTGCCAGCAGCGTAGTCCCCGAAGGGGAAAATTATGGCTACACCTTC. Full variable domain (rest looked up from reference TRBV9 and TRBJ1-2): DSGVTQTPKHLITATGQRVTLRCSPRSGDLSVYWYQQSLDQGLQFLIQYYNGEERAKGNILERFSAQQFPDLHSELNLSSLELGDSALYFCASSVVPEGENYGYTFGSGTRLTVV.

On this clone itself: This CDR3 is also generated by other DNA sequences in the sample. CDR3 DNA sequence: TGCGCCAGCAGCGCCCAGGGGAACACTGAAGCTTTCTTT. Translated: CASSAQGNTEAFF. V gene TRBV5-1 combines with J gene TRBJ1-1, with D possibly being TRBD1 (5 bases). V lost 4 bases and J 1 base, leaving 8 bases between the germline ends. From germline, CDR1 is SGHRS and CDR2 YFSETQ. CDR3 length: 13 residues.

This clone was seen more than once but under ten times. The rearrangement joins TRBV5-4 to TRBJ2-1; TRBD2 agrees at 9 bases. Germline CDR1 SGHNT, CDR2 YYREEE (reference sequence). This CDR3 contains 13 residues. The V segment lost 4 bases and the J segment 9 bases; nucleotides outside the gene matches: 5. In DNA form, the CDR3 reads TGTGCCAGCAGCCCGCGGGGGGGCGGTGAGCAGTTCTTC. Residues: CASSPRGGGEQFF.

The genes are TRBV7-2 and TRBJ2-7; D not resolved. Looked up from germline, CDR1 is SGHTA and CDR2 is FQGNSA. Deletions cut 3 bases from V and 6 bases from J, with 21 bases between. The CDR3 sequence is 16 residues long. DNA of the CDR3: TGTGCCAGCAGCTTCCAGGCACAGACCATCCCCAGCGAGCAGTACTTC. It yields the protein CASSFQAQTIPSEQYF.

The CDR3 region is CASSMPNEKLFF. CDR3 bases: TGTGCCAGCAGCATGCCTAATGAAAAACTGTTTTTT. The chain combines TRBV5-6 with TRBJ1-4; the D is unclear. Between the trimmed V and J ends, which lost 4 bases and 3 bases, there was a span of 4 bases. The CDR3 has 12 residues. CDR1 is SGHDT, CDR2 YYEEEE, per germline.

Regarding this clone: Other DNA sequences in the sample encode the same CDR3. This sequence joins TRBV7-2 and TRBJ1-2, with D perhaps matching TRBD1 (5 bases). The CDR3 loop spans 13 amino acids. V was shortened by 0 bases and J by 7 bases, with 9 bases between the two germline ends. The germline V gene has CDR1 SGHTA and CDR2 FQGNSA. Here the CDR3 reads CASSLAGGGGYTF. The DNA of the CDR3 is TGTGCCAGCAGCTTAGCGGGGGGAGGTGGCTACACCTTC.

The chain uses TRBV18 and TRBJ2-5; D is undetermined. The V gene's germline CDR1 is KGHSH and CDR2 LQKENI. V dropped 3 bases and J dropped 2 bases, with 7 bases sitting between them. CDR3 length: 13 residues. The CDR3 protein is CASSPYGQETQYF. In DNA form, the CDR3 reads TGTGCCAGCTCACCGTACGGGCAAGAGACCCAGTACTTC.

This sequence joins TRBV7-3 and TRBJ2-4; D is perhaps TRBD2 (6 bases). The V and J ends lost 0 bases and 2 bases respectively, with 8 bases between them. This CDR3 has 15 amino acids. Germline V lookup: CDR1 SGHTA, CDR2 FQGTGA. CDR3 sequence (DNA): TGTGCCAGCAGCTTAACCGGGGGTACCAAAAACATTCAGTACTTC. It yields the protein CASSLTGGTKNIQYF.

The rearrangement links TRBV9 to TRBJ1-4; a weak D match, TRBD1 (6 bases). V lost 0 bases and J lost 7, with 16 bases in between. This CDR3 is built from 16 residues. The germline V gene has CDR1 SGDLS and CDR2 YYNGEE. CDR3 amino acids: CASSVGRGASSEKLFF. In DNA, the CDR3 is TGTGCCAGCAGCGTAGGACGGGGGGCGTCTAGTGAAAAACTGTTTTTT.

The chain is built from TRBV4-3 and TRBJ2-1; 13 bases are shared with TRBD2. Trimming took 2 bases from V and 8 from J; bases not matched to a gene: 9. The CDR3 covers 17 residues. Germline CDR1 reads LGHNA; CDR2 reads YSLEER. CDR3 nucleotides: TGCGCCAGCAGCCAAATCACTAGCGGGGGGGTCGTCCATGAGCAGTTCTTC. Protein product: CASSQITSGGVVHEQFF.

The chain joins TRBV6-4 to TRBJ1-2; no clear D. The V and J ends lost 7 bases and 5 bases respectively, with 17 bases between them. The CDR3 has 14 amino acids. The V gene's germline CDR1 is MRHNA and CDR2 SNTAGT. The CDR3 DNA sequence: TGTGCCAGCACGCTCCGGCCACAGCCATATGGCTACACCTTC. This translates into CASTLRPQPYGYTF.

CDR3 sequence (DNA): TGCGCCAGCAGCTTGGATATAGCGGGGGTAAGGACAGATACGCAGTATTTT. It is translated as CASSLDIAGVRTDTQYF. The V call is TRBV5-1, the J call TRBJ2-3; 9 bases map to TRBD2. The CDR3 loop spans 17 amino acids. With 0 bases clipped from V and 3 bases from J, the junction kept 8 bases outside the gene matches. CDR1 and CDR2 (germline): SGHRS, YFSETQ.

The chain's CDR3 is CASSSRGSNTGELFF. The DNA of the CDR3 is TGTGCCAGCAGTTCCAGGGGTTCGAACACCGGGGAGCTGTTTTTT. The V gene is TRBV27, the J gene TRBJ2-2; D might be TRBD1 (6 bases). The germline gives CDR1 MNHEY, CDR2 SMNVEV (reference sequence). The CDR3 sequence is 15 residues long. The germline V and J ends were trimmed by 4 bases and 0 bases, with 9 bases remaining between them.

This sequence joins TRBV6-5 and TRBJ1-2, with a possible D match to TRBD1 (5 bases). The V and J ends lost 7 bases and 3 bases respectively, with 15 bases between them. The CDR3 is made up of 14 amino acids. Germline CDR1 is MNHEY and CDR2 is SVGAGI. The CDR3 is CASTNNRGYYGYTF. In DNA, the CDR3 is TGTGCCAGCACCAATAACCGGGGCTACTATGGCTACACCTTC.

The J gene is TRBJ2-1, the V gene TRBV10-3, with TRBD2 matching 8 bases. The germline gives CDR1 ENHRY, CDR2 SYGVKD. The J segment lost 7 bases and the V segment lost 4 bases, leaving 6 bases of the junction unmatched. This CDR3 has 14 residues. CDR3 amino acids: CAISGVGRGNEQFF. As DNA, the CDR3 is TGTGCCATCAGTGGGGTCGGGAGGGGGAATGAGCAGTTCTTC.

This clone was seen only a few times. This chain uses TRBV7-9 with TRBJ1-2; D is undetermined. V was pared by 1 base and J by 0 bases, with 9 bases between. The CDR3 runs to 15 residues. Germline V gene sequence: CDR1 SEHNR, CDR2 FQNEAQ (reference sequence). The CDR3 sequence: CASSLGIGANYGYTF. The CDR3 bases are TGTGCCAGCAGCTTAGGAATTGGAGCTAACTATGGCTACACCTTC.

The V and J genes are TRBV20-1 and TRBJ1-1, with D tentatively TRBD1 (5 bases). This CDR3 is built from 11 residues. The germline V and J ends were trimmed by 6 bases and 8 bases, with 13 bases remaining between them. Germline loops: CDR1 DFQATT, CDR2 SNEGSKA (reference sequence). The CDR3 nucleotides are TGCAGTGCAACGGGACGCTTAGAAGCTTTCTTT. Translating it yields CSATGRLEAFF.

The rearrangement uses TRBV9 and TRBJ2-2, with D maybe TRBD2 (5 bases). Per the germline V gene, CDR1 is SGDLS and CDR2 is YYNGEE. Trimming cost V 3 bases and J 2 bases, with 11 bases left between them. There are 15 residues in the CDR3. The DNA for the CDR3 is TGTGCCAGCAGCGCTGCTGGGAGAAACACCGGGGAGCTGTTTTTT. This gives the protein CASSAAGRNTGELFF.

This rearrangement joins TRBV27 to TRBJ2-3; 10 nucleotides agree with TRBD2. Germline CDR1 and CDR2: MNHEY and SMNVEV (reference sequence). This CDR3 is 18 amino acids long. J gave up 1 base and V 5 bases, and 12 bases lay outside the gene matches. The CDR3 sequence: CASSPLAGKLVGTDTQYF. For the CDR3, the DNA is TGTGCCAGCAGTCCACTAGCGGGGAAGTTGGTTGGCACAGATACGCAGTATTTT.

V is TRBV2 and J is TRBJ1-3, with no clear D. V dropped 6 bases and J dropped 4 bases, with 13 bases sitting between them. The length of the CDR3 is 14 residues. Germline V gene lookup returns CDR1 SNHLY and CDR2 FYNNEI. Here the CDR3 reads CASRAQVLGNTIYF. Here the CDR3 DNA reads TGTGCCAGCAGGGCCCAGGTCCTAGGAAACACCATATATTTT.

CDR3 sequence (DNA): TGTGCCAGTAGTGGGGGACGGACCTATGGCTACACCTTC. Translated: CASSGGRTYGYTF. The V call is TRBV19, the J call TRBJ1-2; D is perhaps TRBD1 (5 bases). Germline V CDR1 and CDR2: LNHDA, SQIVND (reference sequence). V shed 5 bases and J shed 4 bases, with 11 bases lying between them. This CDR3 contains 13 residues.

The chain uses TRBV5-4 and TRBJ2-3; 8 nucleotides line up with TRBD2. Germline V CDR1 and CDR2: SGHNT, YYREEE (reference sequence). Germline trimming cut 1 base from V and 1 base from J; bases unmatched to any gene: 2. This CDR3 is 15 amino acids long. CDR3: CASSLWREGTDTQYF. The CDR3 DNA sequence: TGTGCCAGCAGCTTGTGGCGGGAGGGCACAGATACGCAGTATTTT.